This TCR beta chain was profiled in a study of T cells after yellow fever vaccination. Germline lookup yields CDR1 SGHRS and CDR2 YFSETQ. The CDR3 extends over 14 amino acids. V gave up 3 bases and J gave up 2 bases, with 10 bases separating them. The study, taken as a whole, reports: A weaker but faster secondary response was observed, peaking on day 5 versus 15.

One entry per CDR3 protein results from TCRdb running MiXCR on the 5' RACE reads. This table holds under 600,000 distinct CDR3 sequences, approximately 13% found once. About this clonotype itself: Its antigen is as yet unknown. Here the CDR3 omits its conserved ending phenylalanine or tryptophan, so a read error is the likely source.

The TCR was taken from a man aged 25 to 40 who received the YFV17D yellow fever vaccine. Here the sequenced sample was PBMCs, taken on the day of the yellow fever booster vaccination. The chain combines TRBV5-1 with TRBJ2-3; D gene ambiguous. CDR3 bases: TGCGCCAGCAGCTCGGACCTATTCACAGATACGCAGTATTCT. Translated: CASSSDLFTDTQYS.